This T cell receptor (beta chain) was recorded in a study of T cells in Graves' hyperthyroidism and ophthalmopathy. Using RNA transcripts as the source, TCR beta CDR3 regions were amplified. An initial round of RT-PCR targeting the TCR CDR3 relied on the HTBI primer set. TCRdb reprocessed the multiplex PCR reads with MiXCR, giving one entry per CDR3 protein. The sample includes fewer than 250,000 distinct CDR3 sequences, approximately 25% of them seen just once. Disease lasting under 3 months, a NOSPECS grade of at least 4, and a Clinical Activity Score of at least 3 were features of the ophthalmopathy patients. Patients were excluded because of uncontrolled infection, other autoimmune disease, pregnancy or lactation. This clonotype has ten or more counts. Its antigen is currently unknown. Findings of the study overall: Prediction of ophthalmopathy progression came a median roughly 6.7 months pre-onset. The authors' 13 V-J model separated ophthalmopathy from stable hyperthyroidism.

The receptor was derived from a woman aged 40 to 55 with Graves' ophthalmopathy. Material for sequencing was blood.

The CDR3 DNA is TGTGCCATCAGTGAGAAGGGTTGGGGCAATCAGCCCCAGCATTTT. It codes for CAISEKGWGNQPQHF. The chain carries TRBV10-3 and TRBJ1-5; D unresolved. Germline V gene sequence: CDR1 ENHRY, CDR2 SYGVKD. The CDR3 is 15 residues long. The ends were cut back, 2 bases at V and 2 bases at J, with 10 bases in the middle.